A selection of T cell receptor beta chains follows, all from one sample in a study of blood T cell repertoires in COVID-19. Data came from immunoSEQ multiplex PCR; TCRdb stores just in-frame clones and leaves some out. The sample includes around 250,000 clones, just under 90% of them seen just once. The sequencing input was PBMCs or T cells enriched from blood (not recorded which). The receptors derive from a man aged 45-65 years who had been exposed to COVID-19. The CDR3 runs from the conserved cysteine through the conserved F or W. Each record gives: J gene, D gene, clone size, V gene, CDR3 DNA, CDR3 protein. D genes are given only for firm matches. Expanded clones get a size class; other rows say once, few or many, or leave the size out.

j_gene: TRBJ2-1; d_gene: TRBD1; abundance: -; v_gene: TRBV5-1; CDR3nt: TGCGCCAGCAGCCGAGAACCCGGGACAGGAGTCTACAATGAGCAGTTCTTC; CDR3aa: CASSREPGTGVYNEQFF
j_gene: TRBJ1-2; d_gene: -; abundance: -; v_gene: TRBV27; CDR3nt: TGTGCCAGCAGTTCTAGCCCATACAGGGATGGCTACACCTTC; CDR3aa: CASSSSPYRDGYTF
j_gene: TRBJ2-1; d_gene: -; abundance: few; v_gene: TRBV9; CDR3nt: TGTGCCAGCAGCGTACAGGGTGGGCTAGCGATACATAATGAGCAGTTCTTC; CDR3aa: CASSVQGGLAIHNEQFF
j_gene: TRBJ2-5; d_gene: TRBD2; abundance: -; v_gene: TRBV6-5; CDR3nt: TGTGCCAGCAGTTACGGATGGGAGGGCCAGAAGACCCAGTACTTC; CDR3aa: CASSYGWEGQKTQYF
j_gene: TRBJ2-5; d_gene: TRBD1; abundance: -; v_gene: TRBV11-2; CDR3nt: TGTGCCAGCAGCTTATTGGGACAGCAAGAGACCCAGTACTTC; CDR3aa: CASSLLGQQETQYF
j_gene: TRBJ2-1; d_gene: TRBD2; abundance: -; v_gene: TRBV7-9; CDR3nt: TGTGCCAGCAGCACCCGGACTAGCGGAATCTACAATGAGCAGTTCTTC; CDR3aa: CASSTRTSGIYNEQFF
j_gene: TRBJ2-3; d_gene: TRBD1; abundance: -; v_gene: TRBV18; CDR3nt: TGTGCCAGCTCACCCCTGGGGACAGGAGCCACAGATACGCAGTATTTT; CDR3aa: CASSPLGTGATDTQYF
j_gene: TRBJ1-2; d_gene: -; abundance: -; v_gene: TRBV2; CDR3nt: TGTGCCAGCAGTGACGGACGACAGGCTAACTATGGCTACACCTTC; CDR3aa: CASSDGRQANYGYTF
j_gene: TRBJ2-1; d_gene: TRBD1; abundance: -; v_gene: TRBV29-1; CDR3nt: TGCAGCGTTGAAATGGGGACAGGCGATGAGCAGTTCTTC; CDR3aa: CSVEMGTGDEQFF
j_gene: TRBJ1-2; d_gene: -; abundance: -; v_gene: TRBV3-1/TRBV3-2; CDR3nt: TGTGCCAGCAGCCAAGTAGGAGACCAGTTATTGCGGTTTGGCTACACCTTC; CDR3aa: CASSQVGDQLLRFGYTF
j_gene: TRBJ2-3; d_gene: -; abundance: -; v_gene: TRBV5-1; CDR3nt: TGCGCCAGCAGCTTGGCCCCGGCGGGGGCTAGCACAGATACGCAGTATTTT; CDR3aa: CASSLAPAGASTDTQYF
j_gene: TRBJ2-1; d_gene: TRBD2; abundance: -; v_gene: TRBV20-1; CDR3nt: TGCAGTGCTAGTGGTAGCGGGAGGGCCGGAACCTACAATGAGCAGTTCTTC; CDR3aa: CSASGSGRAGTYNEQFF
j_gene: TRBJ2-1; d_gene: -; abundance: -; v_gene: TRBV9; CDR3nt: TGTGCCAGCAGCGCTAGCCGGACCTACAATGAGCAGTTCTTC; CDR3aa: CASSASRTYNEQFF
j_gene: TRBJ2-1; d_gene: -; abundance: -; v_gene: TRBV29-1; CDR3nt: TGCAGCCATAGGGCTAGCCGATACAATGAGCAGTTCTTC; CDR3aa: CSHRASRYNEQFF
j_gene: TRBJ2-2; d_gene: TRBD1; abundance: -; v_gene: TRBV19; CDR3nt: TGTGCCAGCCGGGACAGGGTCGGGCCCGGGGAGCTGTTTTTT; CDR3aa: CASRDRVGPGELFF
j_gene: TRBJ1-1; d_gene: -; abundance: -; v_gene: TRBV10-3; CDR3nt: TGTGCCGCAACCACGGAGACTGAAGCTTTCTTT; CDR3aa: CAATTETEAFF
j_gene: TRBJ1-5; d_gene: TRBD1; abundance: -; v_gene: TRBV11-3; CDR3nt: TGTGCCAGCAGCCGGACAGGGGATAATCAGCCCCAGCATTTT; CDR3aa: CASSRTGDNQPQHF
j_gene: TRBJ1-1; d_gene: -; abundance: -; v_gene: TRBV6-5; CDR3nt: TGTGCCAGCAGTTACCAAACCTTGAGGGTGAACACTGAAGCTTTCTTT; CDR3aa: CASSYQTLRVNTEAFF
j_gene: TRBJ1-2; d_gene: -; abundance: -; v_gene: TRBV6-5; CDR3nt: TGTGCCAGCATGAGAGGGTTTGGTGGCTACACCTTC; CDR3aa: CASMRGFGGYTF
j_gene: TRBJ2-3; d_gene: TRBD1; abundance: -; v_gene: TRBV28; CDR3nt: TGTGCCAGCAGTTACCCCGGGACAGGGGGCTTCGGGCACACAGATACGCAGTATTTT; CDR3aa: CASSYPGTGGFGHTDTQYF
j_gene: TRBJ2-5; d_gene: TRBD2; abundance: -; v_gene: TRBV28; CDR3nt: TGTGCCAGCAGTTCATCTAGCGGGGGGAGGGGAGAGACCCAGTACTTC; CDR3aa: CASSSSSGGRGETQYF
j_gene: TRBJ1-4; d_gene: -; abundance: -; v_gene: TRBV28; CDR3nt: TGTGCCAGCAGTCCCGACATATTGGAAAAACTGTTTTTT; CDR3aa: CASSPDILEKLFF
j_gene: TRBJ2-7; d_gene: TRBD1; abundance: -; v_gene: TRBV5-4; CDR3nt: TGTGCCAGCACTCCCTTCCACGCTAAGACAGGGCGCTCCTACGAGCAGTACTTC; CDR3aa: CASTPFHAKTGRSYEQYF
j_gene: TRBJ1-2; d_gene: -; abundance: few; v_gene: TRBV25-1; CDR3nt: TGTGCCAGCAGTGAAATAGGGGCTAACTATGGCTACACCTTC; CDR3aa: CASSEIGANYGYTF
j_gene: TRBJ2-3; d_gene: -; abundance: -; v_gene: TRBV11-1; CDR3nt: TGTGCCAGCAGCTTATGGGTGGAGCGCACAGATACGCAGTATTTT; CDR3aa: CASSLWVERTDTQYF
j_gene: TRBJ1-5; d_gene: -; abundance: -; v_gene: TRBV19; CDR3nt: TGTGCCAGTAGTAGCCCCGCGTATCAGCCCCAGCATTTT; CDR3aa: CASSSPAYQPQHF
j_gene: TRBJ1-4; d_gene: -; abundance: -; v_gene: TRBV15; CDR3nt: TGTGCCACCAGCAGAGATACGGGACGGACAGTTAATGAAAAACTGTTTTTT; CDR3aa: CATSRDTGRTVNEKLFF
j_gene: TRBJ2-7; d_gene: -; abundance: once; v_gene: TRBV27; CDR3nt: TGTGCCAGCAGTTTTTTTACGGGCTACGAGCAGTACTTC; CDR3aa: CASSFFTGYEQYF